Shown below are 13 T cell receptor beta chains from a single sample sequenced in a study of response to subunit inactivated influenza vaccine. TCRdb passed the RT-PCR reads through MiXCR, listing each CDR3 protein once. The repertoire holds roughly 780,000 distinct CDR3 sequences, with around 20% as singletons. The sequences come from PBMCs from blood, collected more than 4 days after vaccination. Receptors were obtained from a man aged 50 to 59 who received an inactivated influenza vaccine.

This clonotype has only a few counts. This chain uses TRBV10-3 with TRBJ2-2, with TRBD1 as a possible D gene (5 bases). Per germline, CDR1 ENHRY and CDR2 SYGVKD. The CDR3 extends over 16 amino acids. V shed 4 bases and J shed 1 base, with 13 bases lying between them. CDR3 DNA sequence: TGTGCCATCAGTGGCAGGGTGCGTGGGAACACCGGGGAGCTGTTTTTT. Its translation is CAISGRVRGNTGELFF.

The chain carries TRBV20-1 and TRBJ2-5, with D uncertain. Germline lookup yields CDR1 DFQATT and CDR2 SNEGSKA (reference sequence). Between the trimmed V and J ends, which lost 3 bases and 5 bases, there was a span of 19 bases. The CDR3 has 15 residues. The CDR3 sequence: CSARKAGRPRETQYF. The CDR3 DNA follows: TGCAGTGCTAGGAAGGCCGGCAGACCCCGGGAGACCCAGTACTTC.

This clonotype was picked up a small number of times. The CDR3 loop is CASSFSTAARSPREQYF. CDR3 nucleotides: TGCGCCAGCAGCTTTTCTACGGCGGCGCGTTCTCCCCGCGAGCAGTACTTC. The chain has TRBV5-1 and TRBJ2-7; D is unclear. This CDR3 has 17 amino acids. The germline V gene encodes CDR1 SGHRS and CDR2 YFSETQ. V was clipped by 2 bases and J by 6 bases, with 24 bases between them.

The CDR3 region has the DNA TGTGCCAGCACCGTTTTGAGGGGGCAACGAGGAGATACGCAGTATTTT. Residues: CASTVLRGQRGDTQYF. The chain combines TRBV12-3 or TRBV12-4 with TRBJ2-3; TRBD1 matches at 7 bases. The V gene end was trimmed by 7 bases and the J gene end by 5 bases; junction bases not matched to a gene: 15. CDR3 length: 16 amino acids.

The rearrangement links TRBV28 to TRBJ2-7, with D unclear. This CDR3 region has 14 residues. Germline values: CDR1 MDHEN, CDR2 SYDVKM. Trimming removed 7 bases from V and 2 bases from J, with 15 bases in between. CDR3 coding DNA: TGTGCCAGCACCTCCAGAGGCGGAACCTACGAGCAGTACTTC. Its protein is CASTSRGGTYEQYF.

This clonotype has at least ten counts. The chain carries TRBV4-3 and TRBJ2-7, with 9 nucleotides matching TRBD1. From germline, CDR1 is LGHNA and CDR2 YSLEER. The ends lost 0 bases at V and 4 bases at J; junction bases unmatched: 4. The CDR3 covers 15 residues. The CDR3 sequence: CASSQDLGQGYEQYF. The CDR3 coding sequence is TGCGCCAGCAGCCAAGATTTAGGACAGGGGTACGAGCAGTACTTC.

This clonotype was observed a few times. The chain recombines TRBV28 with TRBJ2-5; weak D call: TRBD1 (8 bases). Deletions cut 4 bases from V and 0 bases from J, with 12 bases between. This CDR3 is built from 15 residues. From germline, CDR1 is MDHEN and CDR2 SYDVKM. The CDR3 DNA is TGTGCCAGCAGTTACAGGGGGGGGTACCAAGAGACCCAGTACTTC. Its translation: CASSYRGGYQETQYF.

V usage is TRBV4-1 and J usage is TRBJ2-7; D is unclear. Germline V lookup: CDR1 MGHRA, CDR2 YSYEKL. With 1 base removed from V and 3 bases from J, the gap between germline ends came to 10 bases. This CDR3 region has 14 residues. CDR3 in amino acids: CASSQVGTFYEQYF. In DNA form, the CDR3 reads TGCGCCAGCAGCCAAGTTGGCACTTTCTACGAGCAGTACTTC.

This clonotype was seen only a few times. The rearrangement joins TRBV25-1 to TRBJ2-3, with D perhaps matching TRBD1 (6 bases). This CDR3 is 14 amino acids long. Germline CDR1 and CDR2: MGHDK and SYGVNS. Trimming pared 7 bases from V and 5 bases from J, leaving 16 bases between. The CDR3 loop reads CASNREIDLDTQYF. The CDR3 DNA reads as TGTGCCAGCAACAGGGAAATTGATCTAGATACGCAGTATTTT.

The rearrangement uses TRBV15 and TRBJ2-1; 10 bases match TRBD2. This CDR3 region has 17 residues. V lost 1 base, J lost 3 bases, and 6 bases stayed unmatched. Per the germline V gene, CDR1 is LNHNV and CDR2 is YYDKDF (reference sequence). The CDR3 DNA reads TGTGCCACCAGCAGAGCCAGCGGGAGGGCTATCTACAATGAGCAGTTCTTC. As protein: CATSRASGRAIYNEQFF.

The V gene is TRBV4-1, the J gene TRBJ1-5, with D possibly TRBD1 on 6 matching bases. The V and J ends lost 3 bases and 0 bases respectively, with 9 bases between them. The length of the CDR3 is 15 residues. Germline lookup yields CDR1 MGHRA and CDR2 YSYEKL. The CDR3 region has the DNA TGCGCCAGCAGCCACAGACAGGATAGCAATCAGCCCCAGCATTTT. Amino acid sequence: CASSHRQDSNQPQHF.

This clonotype showed up just a few times. V and J are TRBV20-1 and TRBJ1-4, with D possibly being TRBD1 (5 bases). Germline CDR1 and CDR2: DFQATT and SNEGSKA (reference sequence). The CDR3 is 14 residues long. V shed 0 bases and J shed 7 bases, with 12 bases lying between them. CDR3 nucleotide sequence: TGCAGTGCTAGAGATGGGGACTCCCTTGAAAAACTGTTTTTT. Its translation: CSARDGDSLEKLFF.

At least ten counts were recorded for this clonotype. This chain connects TRBV6-2 or TRBV6-3 to TRBJ2-6; no firm D call. V was pared by 2 bases and J by 6 bases, with 5 bases between. CDR3 size: 13 residues. Germline assignment: CDR1 MNHEY and CDR2 SVGEGT. The CDR3 region is CASSYTEANVLTF. As DNA, the CDR3 is TGTGCCAGCAGTTACACGGAGGCCAACGTCCTGACTTTC.